A selection of T cell receptor beta chains follows, all from one sample in a study of blood T cell repertoires in COVID-19. TCRdb's table, derived via immunoSEQ multiplex PCR, lists solely in-frame clones and lacks some. The repertoire consists of around 190,000 clones, with about four fifths occurring once and the leading ten covering about 11%. The sequenced material came from peripheral blood. The receptors shown here come from a middle-aged woman with COVID-19, enrolled during active disease. The CDR3 runs from the conserved cysteine through the conserved F or W. A D gene is named only where the DNA matches it firmly. Some rows mark clone size as missing; the rest say once, few, many or name a class of expanded clone.

TRBD2,TRBJ2-1,TRBV5-4,few,TGTGCCAGCGAGGGGCGGGGAACTAGCGGGAGTCTATTTGGTGAGCAGTTCTTC,CASEGRGTSGSLFGEQFF
NA,TRBJ2-1,TRBV18,NA,TGTGCCAGCTCCCCCTCTTTTAGCGGAATCTACAATGAGCAGTTCTTC,CASSPSFSGIYNEQFF
TRBD1,TRBJ1-2,TRBV10-2,once,TGCGCCAGCAGTGTGATAGGACAGGGCCCAAATGGCTACACCTTC,CASSVIGQGPNGYTF
NA,TRBJ2-7,TRBV20-1,NA,TGCAGTGCTAGTAGTTGGGGGGCCGGGGGGAACGAGCAGTACTTC,CSASSWGAGGNEQYF
NA,TRBJ1-3,TRBV28,many,TGTGCCAGCAGTTTAGTAGTGACAGCCGCGAAGGATTTT,CASSLVVTAAKDF
TRBD1,TRBJ1-1,TRBV5-3,NA,TGTGCCAGAAGCTTGGCAAAAGACAGGGAGGAGGGCACTGAAGCTTTCTTT,CARSLAKDREEGTEAFF
NA,TRBJ1-2,TRBV9,NA,TGTGCCAGCAGCGTAAGTTCAGGGATCCATAACTATGGCTACACCTTC,CASSVSSGIHNYGYTF
TRBD1,TRBJ1-1,TRBV9,NA,TGTGCCAGCAGCTCTCCCCGGGACAGGGGTTTTAACACTGAAGCTTTCTTT,CASSSPRDRGFNTEAFF
TRBD1,TRBJ1-5,TRBV5-6,NA,TGTGCCAGCAGCCGGACAGGGGTTCCAAATCAGCCCCAGCATTTT,CASSRTGVPNQPQHF
TRBD1,TRBJ1-1,TRBV14,NA,TGTGCCAGCAGACCACAGGGGGCGCCCACTGAAGCTTTCTTT,CASRPQGAPTEAFF
NA,TRBJ1-2,TRBV28,NA,TGTGCCAGCAGTTTATGGAATGACATGCCAGACTATGGCTACACCTTC,CASSLWNDMPDYGYTF
NA,TRBJ2-7,TRBV29-1,NA,TGCAGCGTTCAGGCGGAGGGAAGAGGCAACGAGCAGTACTTC,CSVQAEGRGNEQYF
NA,TRBJ1-6,TRBV30,NA,TGTGCCTGGAGTCAGAATTCACCCCTCCACTTT,CAWSQNSPLHF
TRBD1,TRBJ2-2,TRBV5-6,NA,TGTGCCAGCAGCCCGATGACAGGGGGCACCGGGGAGCTGTTTTTT,CASSPMTGGTGELFF
NA,TRBJ2-3,TRBV5-6,NA,TGTGCCAGCAGCTTGGTATCTGGAGTCACAGATACGCAGTATTTT,CASSLVSGVTDTQYF
NA,TRBJ1-2,TRBV5-8,NA,TGTGCCAGCAGCTTACAGGGCAACTATGGCTACACCTTC,CASSLQGNYGYTF
TRBD1,TRBJ1-5,TRBV5-8,NA,TGTGCCAGCAGCTTCAGGGGGAGAGGCAATCAGCCCCAGCATTTT,CASSFRGRGNQPQHF
NA,TRBJ2-1,TRBV30,NA,TGTGCCTGGATCGCGCAGGACAATGAGCAGTTCTTC,CAWIAQDNEQFF
NA,TRBJ2-2,TRBV5-1,NA,TGCGCCAGCAGCTTGGGAGCTGCCAAGAACACCGGGGAGCTGTTTTTT,CASSLGAAKNTGELFF
TRBD1,TRBJ2-3,TRBV14,NA,TGTGCCAGCAGCCCTACAGGGGGTACGCAGTATTTT,CASSPTGGTQYF
NA,TRBJ2-7,TRBV7-9,NA,TGTGCCAGCAGCTCAGGGACGGGGGAAGGAGACGAGCAGTACTTC,CASSSGTGEGDEQYF
TRBD1,TRBJ2-5,TRBV7-8,many,TGTGCCAGCAGCTTAGGGTTCCCCGGGACAGTACAAGAGACCCAGTACTTC,CASSLGFPGTVQETQYF
NA,TRBJ2-7,TRBV19,NA,TGTGCCAGTAGTAAGCGAGCGGGTGACGAGCAGTACTTC,CASSKRAGDEQYF
TRBD2,TRBJ2-1,TRBV19,NA,TGTGCCAGTAGTATAGGAGGGACTAGCGTATACAATGAGCAGTTCTTC,CASSIGGTSVYNEQFF
NA,TRBJ1-1,TRBV28,NA,TGTGCCAGCAGTTATGAAGGGAGGAGCACTGAAGCTTTCTTT,CASSYEGRSTEAFF
NA,TRBJ2-3,TRBV19,NA,TGTGCCAGCTCTGTCCGGGATACGCAGTATTTT,CASSVRDTQYF
TRBD2,TRBJ2-3,TRBV9,NA,TGTGCCAGCAGCGTAGCACTAGCGGGGCCCACAGATACGCAGTATTTT,CASSVALAGPTDTQYF
NA,TRBJ1-1,TRBV3-1/TRBV3-2,NA,TGTGCCAGCAGCCGGATCGGGGGTAGGGGAAAGAACACTGAAGCTTTCTTT,CASSRIGGRGKNTEAFF
NA,TRBJ2-1,TRBV19,few,TGTGCCAGTAGTATAGATCGACCAGGGGAGCAGTTCTTC,CASSIDRPGEQFF
NA,TRBJ1-5,TRBV6-1,once,TGTGCCAGCAGTGCCTTGGGGGGGGTGATTAATCAGCCCCAGCATTTT,CASSALGGVINQPQHF
NA,TRBJ1-2,TRBV5-1,NA,TGCGCCAGCAGCTTGTATTTTGGCGCGCAGGGAGGAGGTGGCTACACCTTC,CASSLYFGAQGGGGYTF
TRBD1,TRBJ2-2,TRBV30,once,TGTGCCTCCTCTTCTGACAGGGGTGGCACCGGGGAGCTGTTTTTT,CASSSDRGGTGELFF
NA,TRBJ2-5,TRBV27,NA,TGTGCCAGCAGTTTATATAGCCCTGTAGGGGCGACCCAGTACTTC,CASSLYSPVGATQYF
TRBD2,TRBJ2-1,TRBV5-4,NA,TGTGCCAGCAGCTTTGGCACCGGGACTAGGTACAATGAGCAGTTCTTC,CASSFGTGTRYNEQFF
NA,TRBJ1-1,TRBV19,NA,TGTGCCAGTAGTATTAGGGGATGGGGCACTGAAGCTTTCTTT,CASSIRGWGTEAFF
TRBD1,TRBJ1-1,TRBV5-4,once,TGTGCCAGCAGCTTTACAGGGGGCACTGAAGCTTTCTTT,CASSFTGGTEAFF